This is a list of T cell receptor beta chains from one sample in a study of blood T cell repertoires in COVID-19. Method: immunoSEQ multiplex PCR; TCRdb's copy keeps in-frame clones and lacks some. The data hold 400,000 or so clones, with approximately 90% observed a single time. The sequencing input was peripheral blood. Every receptor here comes from a man aged 18 to 29 with COVID-19, enrolled during active disease. Each CDR3 is given with its conserved first and last residue. A D gene is named only where the DNA matches it firmly. Size is stated for part of the rows, as once, few or many counts, or as a class when the clone is expanded.

>TRBJ1-2|TRBV6-1|.|.
CASSERGGDGYTF
TGTGCCAGCAGTGAGAGGGGGGGAGATGGCTACACCTTC
>TRBJ2-4|TRBV10-3|.|.
CAISESSGGTNIQYF
TGTGCCATCAGTGAGTCTTCAGGGGGGACTAACATTCAGTACTTC
>TRBJ1-5|TRBV2|.|.
CASSVLDQPQHF
TGTGCCAGCAGCGTTTTAGATCAGCCCCAGCATTTT
>TRBJ2-7|TRBV5-1|few|TRBD2
CASSFSGVGYEQYF
TGCGCCAGCAGCTTCAGCGGGGTGGGTTACGAGCAGTACTTC
>TRBJ2-3|TRBV7-6|.|.
CASSSMGTDTQYF
TGTGCCAGCAGTTCTATGGGCACAGATACGCAGTATTTT
>TRBJ2-7|TRBV12-5|once|TRBD1
CASGLAQGYEQYF
TGTGCTAGTGGTTTGGCACAGGGGTACGAGCAGTACTTC
>TRBJ2-1|TRBV25-1|.|TRBD2
CASSESGTSGYNEQFF
TGTGCCAGCAGTGAATCCGGGACTAGCGGTTACAATGAGCAGTTCTTC
>TRBJ1-1|TRBV5-4|.|.
CASSLGRGLETYEAFF
TGTGCCAGCAGCTTAGGACGGGGACTTGAGACTTATGAAGCTTTCTTT
>TRBJ2-7|TRBV19|.|TRBD1
CASSMGQGFGEQYF
TGTGCCAGTAGTATGGGACAGGGGTTCGGGGAGCAGTACTTC
>TRBJ2-6|TRBV19|.|.
CASSIVISGANVLTF
TGTGCCAGTAGTATAGTAATCTCTGGGGCCAACGTCCTGACTTTC
>TRBJ2-5|TRBV14|.|.
CASSQDRGETQYF
TGTGCCAGCAGCCAAGATCGGGGAGAGACCCAGTACTTC
>TRBJ2-5|TRBV6-5|.|.
CATHPTGKGETQYF
TGTGCCACCCACCCTACAGGGAAAGGAGAGACCCAGTACTTC
>TRBJ1-6|TRBV2|.|TRBD1
CASRATGIFNSPLHF
TGTGCCAGCAGAGCGACAGGGATCTTTAATTCACCCCTCCACTTT
>TRBJ2-2|TRBV5-4|once|TRBD1
CASSDRVANTGELFF
TGTGCCAGCAGTGACAGGGTAGCTAACACCGGGGAGCTGTTTTTT
>TRBJ2-2|TRBV11-2|.|.
CASSLVGPNTGELFF
TGTGCCAGCAGCTTAGTGGGGCCAAACACCGGGGAGCTGTTTTTT
>TRBJ1-1|TRBV7-6|once|.
CASSSSLRTEAFF
TGTGCCAGCAGCTCGAGTTTGCGCACTGAAGCTTTCTTT
>TRBJ1-1|TRBV14|.|TRBD1
CASSQTGTGLNTEAFF
TGTGCCAGCAGTCAGACCGGGACAGGGCTAAACACTGAAGCTTTCTTT
>TRBJ1-1|TRBV12-3/TRBV12-4|once|.
CASSFFVHTEAFF
TGTGCCAGCAGTTTTTTCGTTCACACTGAAGCTTTCTTT
>TRBJ2-1|TRBV5-7|.|TRBD1
CASTHRIKDRASYNEQFF
TGTGCCAGCACCCACAGGATCAAGGACAGGGCCTCTTACAATGAGCAGTTCTTC
>TRBJ1-1|TRBV19|once|TRBD1
CASSQLDRGTEAFF
TGTGCCAGTAGCCAACTCGACAGGGGCACTGAAGCTTTCTTT
>TRBJ2-1|TRBV4-1|.|TRBD1
CASSLGTGSGEQFF
TGCGCCAGCAGCCTGGGGACAGGGTCGGGTGAGCAGTTCTTC
>TRBJ2-3|TRBV7-8|.|TRBD2
CASSLERTSGWTDTQYF
TGTGCCAGCAGCTTAGAAAGGACTAGCGGGTGGACAGATACGCAGTATTTT